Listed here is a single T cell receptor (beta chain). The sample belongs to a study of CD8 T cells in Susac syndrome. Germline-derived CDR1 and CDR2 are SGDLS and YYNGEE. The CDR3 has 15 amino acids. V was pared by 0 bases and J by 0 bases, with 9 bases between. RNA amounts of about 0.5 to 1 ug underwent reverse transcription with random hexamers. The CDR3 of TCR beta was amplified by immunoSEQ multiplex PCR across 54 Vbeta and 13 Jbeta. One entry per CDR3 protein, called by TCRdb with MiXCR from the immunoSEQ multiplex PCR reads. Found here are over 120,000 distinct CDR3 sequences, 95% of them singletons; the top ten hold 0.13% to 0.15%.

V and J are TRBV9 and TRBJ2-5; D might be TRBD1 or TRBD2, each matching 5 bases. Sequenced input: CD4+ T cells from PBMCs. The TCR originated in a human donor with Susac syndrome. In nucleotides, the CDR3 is TGTGCCAGCAGCGTAGAGGGGACCTACCAAGAGACCCAGTACTTC. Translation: CASSVEGTYQETQYF.